This passage covers 10 T cell receptor beta chains from one sample sequenced in a study of T cells in Graves' hyperthyroidism and ophthalmopathy (dated by TCRdb to about 2019). The method behind the library was multiplex PCR. Sequencing used an Illumina HiSeq 2000. Amplification of TCR beta CDR3 regions was carried out from RNA transcripts. A first-round RT-PCR of the TCR CDR3 used the HTBI primer set with the Qiagen OneStep RT-PCR kit. TCRdb itself trimmed the public reads at Q25 with fastp, ran MiXCR and retained productive beta chains. Rows with a matching CDR3 protein are joined into one entry that keeps the most common DNA and genes. This sample lists around 240,000 distinct CDR3 sequences; about 14% were detected once. In total, the top ten clones hold less than 15% of the sample. Sequencing used blood. These receptors were taken from a woman aged 40 to 55 with Graves' hyperthyroidism that later progressed to Graves' ophthalmopathy.

The CDR3 DNA follows: TGTGCCAGCAGCCAGGTTGGGGGGCGCGGAATGAACACTGAAGCTTTCTTT. It codes for CASSQVGGRGMNTEAFF. The chain joins TRBV3-1 to TRBJ1-1, with a weak D call TRBD1 (6 bases). The V gene's germline CDR1 is LGHDT and CDR2 YNNKEL (reference sequence). Trimming removed 3 bases at V and 0 bases at J, with 17 bases between. This CDR3 spans 17 amino acids.

This clonotype was recorded at least ten times. The gene calls are TRBV5-1 and TRBJ2-3; D might be TRBD2 (7 bases). The germline gives CDR1 SGHRS, CDR2 YFSETQ. V was pared by 3 bases and J by 2 bases, with 16 bases between. This CDR3 has 16 residues. The DNA for the CDR3 is TGCGCCAGCAGCTCAGGTGCAGCGGGACACACAGATACGCAGTATTTT. It yields the protein CASSSGAAGHTDTQYF.

This clonotype has only a few counts. A read error may account for a junction end that differs from germline. The rearrangement uses TRBV19 and TRBJ1-5; 10 positions match TRBD1. The CDR3 runs 15 residues. CDR1 LNHDA and CDR2 SQIVND come from the germline V gene (reference sequence). CDR3 sequence reads: CAGSRPGQGYQPQHF. CDR3 nucleotides: TGTGCCGGTAGTCGACCGGGACAGGGGTACCAGCCCCAGCATTTT. The full variable domain, completed using reference TRBV19 and TRBJ1-5, is DGGITQSPKYLFRKEGQNVTLSCEQNLNHDAMYWYRQDPGQGLRLIYYSQIVNDFQKGDIAEGYSVSREKKESFPLTVTSAQKNPTAFYLCAGSRPGQGYQPQHFGDGTRLSIL.

This clonotype was observed at least ten times. V usage is TRBV7-2 and J usage is TRBJ2-1, with a tentative D call TRBD1 (6 bases). The ends were cut back, 5 bases at V and 0 bases at J, with 11 bases in the middle. This CDR3 contains 15 residues. Germline CDR1 is SGHTA and CDR2 is FQGNSA. The CDR3 DNA sequence: TGTGCCAGCAGCCGAAGGGGGTCCTCCTACAATGAGCAGTTCTTC. Its protein product is CASSRRGSSYNEQFF.

This clonotype showed up many times. The chain has TRBV28 and TRBJ2-1; D not resolved. The V gene's germline CDR1 is MDHEN and CDR2 SYDVKM. The V gene lost 3 bases and the J gene lost 11 bases, with 11 bases spanning the gap. The CDR3 length is 12 residues. The CDR3 region has the DNA TGTGCCAGCAGTTTTTTAGGGAAAAAGCAGTTCTTC. Translated, it gives CASSFLGKKQFF.

This clonotype was seen a handful of times. The rearrangement joins TRBV6-1 to TRBJ1-5, with TRBD1 matching over 8 bases. J was trimmed by 6 bases and V by 1 base; bases with no gene match: 5. Germline loops: CDR1 MNHNS, CDR2 SASEGT. This CDR3 contains 15 residues. The CDR3 reads CASSEGAGGTQPQHF. Here the CDR3 DNA reads TGTGCCAGCAGTGAAGGGGCAGGGGGCACTCAGCCCCAGCATTTT.

The sample holds many counts of this clonotype. The V gene is TRBV11-2, the J gene TRBJ2-2; D possibly uses TRBD1 or TRBD2 (6 bases each). The CDR3 has 16 residues. Germline values: CDR1 SGHAT, CDR2 FQNNGV. Trimming cost V 6 bases and J 5 bases, with 19 bases left between them. CDR3 in amino acids: CASRQGGLKWTGELFF. The CDR3 DNA reads as TGTGCCAGCAGACAGGGAGGCCTTAAGTGGACCGGGGAGCTGTTTTTT.

Of note for this clonotype: This may arise from a read error, as a much more abundant clone is one base away. This chain joins TRBV5-1 and TRBJ2-2, with TRBD2 identical over 7 bases. There are 17 residues in the CDR3. V lost 0 bases, J lost 6 bases, and 11 bases stayed unmatched. CDR1 is SGHRS, CDR2 YFSETQ, per germline. The CDR3 loop is CASSLAGGGRMAGELFF. CDR3 bases: TGCGCCAGCAGCTTGGCAGGCGGCGGGAGAATGGCCGGGGAGCTGTTTTTT.

The sample holds many counts of this clonotype. The chain couples TRBV3-1 to TRBJ1-2; no firm D call. Looked up from germline, CDR1 is LGHDT and CDR2 is YNNKEL (reference sequence). The germline V and J ends were trimmed by 1 base and 0 bases, with 9 bases remaining between them. This CDR3 is built from 15 residues. The chain's CDR3 is CASSQGPSTNYGYTF. The DNA for the CDR3 is TGTGCCAGCAGCCAAGGGCCCAGTACTAACTATGGCTACACCTTC.

This clonotype was detected ten times or more. The genes are TRBV7-2 and TRBJ2-3; possibly TRBD2 for D (5 bases). The CDR3 has 14 residues. The germline V gene encodes CDR1 SGHTA and CDR2 FQGNSA. The germline V and J ends were trimmed by 1 base and 6 bases, with 11 bases remaining between them. As DNA, the CDR3 is TGTGCCAGCAGCTTAGGAGGGCCAGTTGATACGCAGTATTTT. Translation: CASSLGGPVDTQYF.